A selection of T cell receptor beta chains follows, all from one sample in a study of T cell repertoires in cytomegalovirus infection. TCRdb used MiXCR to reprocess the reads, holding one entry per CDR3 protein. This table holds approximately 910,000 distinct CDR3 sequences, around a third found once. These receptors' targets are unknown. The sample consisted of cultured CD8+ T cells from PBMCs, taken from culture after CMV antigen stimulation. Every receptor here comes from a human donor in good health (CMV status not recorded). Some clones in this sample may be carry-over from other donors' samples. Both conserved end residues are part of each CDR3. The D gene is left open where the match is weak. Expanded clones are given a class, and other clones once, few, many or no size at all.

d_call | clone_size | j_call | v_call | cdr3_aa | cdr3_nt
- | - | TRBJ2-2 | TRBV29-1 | CSCWTNTGELFF | TGCAGCTGTTGGACGAACACCGGGGAGCTGTTTTTT
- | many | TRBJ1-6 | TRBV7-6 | CASSQERGNSPLHF | TGTGCCAGCAGCCAGGAGAGGGGTAATTCACCCCTCCACTTT
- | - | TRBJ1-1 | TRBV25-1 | CASSEYRNTEAFF | TGTGCCAGCAGTGAATATAGGAACACTGAAGCTTTCTTT
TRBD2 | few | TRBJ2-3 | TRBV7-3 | CASSLSGGVLDTQYF | TGTGCCAGCAGCTTAAGCGGGGGGGTTTTAGATACGCAGTATTTT
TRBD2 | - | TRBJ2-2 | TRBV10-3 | CAITVGTSVDTGELFF | TGTGCCATCACCGTCGGGACTAGCGTTGACACCGGGGAGCTGTTTTTT
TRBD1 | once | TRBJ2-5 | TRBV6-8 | CASSYSIVRDRGQETQYF | TGTGCCAGCAGTTACTCGATTGTCCGGGACAGGGGGCAAGAGACCCAGTACTTC
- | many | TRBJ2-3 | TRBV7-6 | CASRGGTVTDTQYF | TGTGCCAGCAGAGGGGGGACAGTGACAGATACGCAGTATTTT
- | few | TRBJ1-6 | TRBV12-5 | CASASSGTPNSPLHF | TGTGCTAGTGCTTCCTCCGGGACACCTAATTCACCCCTCCACTTT
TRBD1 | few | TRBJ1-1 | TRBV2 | CASSEFGWGTGGTEAFF | TGTGCCAGCAGTGAATTCGGGTGGGGTACAGGGGGCACTGAAGCTTTCTTT
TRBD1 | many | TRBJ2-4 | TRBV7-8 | CASSPRDSLAKNIQYF | TGTGCCAGCAGCCCCCGGGACAGCCTAGCCAAAAACATTCAGTACTTC
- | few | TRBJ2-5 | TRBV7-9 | CASSFTQHLRRQETQYF | TGTGCCAGCAGCTTCACTCAACATTTACGTAGGCAAGAGACCCAGTACTTC
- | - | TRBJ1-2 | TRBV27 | CASSLSGGASLGGYGYTF | TGTGCCAGCAGTTTATCGGGGGGGGCCTCCCTCGGGGGATATGGCTACACCTTC
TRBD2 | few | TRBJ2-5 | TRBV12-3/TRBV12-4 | CASSLFGLAGQETQYF | TGTGCCAGCAGTTTATTTGGACTAGCGGGGCAAGAGACCCAGTACTTC
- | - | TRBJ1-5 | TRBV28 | CASSPQTWDQPQHF | TGTGCCAGCAGTCCCCAGACATGGGATCAGCCCCAGCATTTT
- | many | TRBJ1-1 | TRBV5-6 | CASSEPLSYTEAFF | TGTGCCAGCAGCGAACCGCTTTCCTACACTGAAGCTTTCTTT
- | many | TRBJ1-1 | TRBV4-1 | CASSPRGSLGTEAFF | TGCGCCAGCAGCCCAAGGGGCAGTTTAGGCACTGAAGCTTTCTTT
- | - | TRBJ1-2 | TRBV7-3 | CASSLRVREDYGYTF | TGTGCCAGCAGCTTGCGGGTCAGGGAAGACTATGGCTACACCTTC
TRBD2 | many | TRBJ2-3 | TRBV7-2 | CASSFKRGSTDTQYF | TGTGCCAGCAGCTTCAAGCGGGGGAGCACAGATACGCAGTATTTT
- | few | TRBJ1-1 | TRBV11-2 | CASSPGPQWAEAFF | TGTGCCAGCAGCCCCGGGCCTCAATGGGCTGAAGCTTTCTTT
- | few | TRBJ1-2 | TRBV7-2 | CVSSPKVFGPNLVGYTF | TGTGTCAGCAGCCCCAAGGTGTTTGGTCCCAACCTTGTAGGCTACACCTTC
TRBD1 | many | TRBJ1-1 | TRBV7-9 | CASSPTGASPITEAFF | TGTGCCAGCAGCCCGACAGGGGCCTCCCCGATCACTGAAGCTTTCTTT
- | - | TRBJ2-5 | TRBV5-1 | CASSLVRDLRDDQYF | TGCGCCAGCAGCTTGGTGAGGGACCTTCGTGATGACCAGTACTTC
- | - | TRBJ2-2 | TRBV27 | CASSFGIGELFF | TGTGCCAGCAGTTTCGGGATCGGGGAGCTGTTTTTT
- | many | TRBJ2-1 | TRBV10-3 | CAISVGGDYNEQFF | TGTGCCATCAGTGTTGGCGGGGATTACAATGAGCAGTTCTTC
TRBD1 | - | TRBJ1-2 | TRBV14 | CASSQESRGGGYTF | TGTGCCAGCAGCCAAGAATCAAGAGGGGGCGGCTACACCTTC
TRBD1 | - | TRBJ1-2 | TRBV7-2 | CASSPDRDANYGYTF | TGTGCCAGCAGCCCCGACAGGGATGCAAACTATGGCTACACCTTC